This T cell receptor (beta chain) emerged from a study of identical twins. Each CDR3 protein is one row after TCRdb ran MiXCR on the 5' RACE reads. The table lists roughly 570,000 distinct CDR3 sequences, just under 10% of them singletons. This clonotype has only a few counts. This CDR3 has 18 residues. From germline, CDR1 is SGHRS and CDR2 YFSETQ. Trimming cost V 1 base and J 0 bases, with 18 bases left between them. These records were also assigned to another study, of yellow fever vaccine responses in identical twins.

The clonotype was recovered from a woman aged 18-35 years in good health. Sequencing used PBMCs. The chain couples TRBV5-1 to TRBJ2-3; TRBD1 is a possible D gene (5 bases). CDR3 nucleotides: TGCGCCAGCAGCTTGAAGGGGCAGCCCCCGATTAGCACAGATACGCAGTATTTT. Translation: CASSLKGQPPISTDTQYF.